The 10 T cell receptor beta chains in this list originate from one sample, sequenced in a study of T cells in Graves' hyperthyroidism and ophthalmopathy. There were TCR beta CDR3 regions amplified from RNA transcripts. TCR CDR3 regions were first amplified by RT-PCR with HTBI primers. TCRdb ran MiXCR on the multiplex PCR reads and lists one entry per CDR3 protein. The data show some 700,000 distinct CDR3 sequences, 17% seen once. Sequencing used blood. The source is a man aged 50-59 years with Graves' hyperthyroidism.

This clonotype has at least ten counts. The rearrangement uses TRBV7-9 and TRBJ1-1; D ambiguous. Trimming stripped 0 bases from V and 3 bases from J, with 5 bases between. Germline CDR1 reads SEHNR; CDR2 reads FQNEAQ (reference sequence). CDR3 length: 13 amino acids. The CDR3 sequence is CASSLAMDTEAFF. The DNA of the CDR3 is TGTGCCAGCAGCTTAGCCATGGACACTGAAGCTTTCTTT. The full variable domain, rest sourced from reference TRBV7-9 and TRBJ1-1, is DTGVSQNPRHKITKRGQNVTFRCDPISEHNRLYWYRQTLGQGPEFLTYFQNEAQLEKSRLLSDRFSAERPKGSFSTLEIQRTEQGDSAMYLCASSLAMDTEAFFGQGTRLTVV.

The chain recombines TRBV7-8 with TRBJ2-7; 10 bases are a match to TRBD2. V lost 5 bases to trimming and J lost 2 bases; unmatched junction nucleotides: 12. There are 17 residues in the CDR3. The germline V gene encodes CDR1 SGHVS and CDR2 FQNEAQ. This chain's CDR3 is CASSLPKASGRAYEQYF. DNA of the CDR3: TGTGCCAGCAGCCTCCCCAAGGCTAGCGGGAGAGCCTACGAGCAGTACTTC. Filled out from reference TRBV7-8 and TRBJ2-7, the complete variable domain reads GAGVSQSPRYKVAKRGQDVALRCDPISGHVSLFWYQQALGQGPEFLTYFQNEAQLDKSGLPSDRFFAERPEGSVSTLKIQRTQQEDSAVYLCASSLPKASGRAYEQYFGPGTRLTVT.

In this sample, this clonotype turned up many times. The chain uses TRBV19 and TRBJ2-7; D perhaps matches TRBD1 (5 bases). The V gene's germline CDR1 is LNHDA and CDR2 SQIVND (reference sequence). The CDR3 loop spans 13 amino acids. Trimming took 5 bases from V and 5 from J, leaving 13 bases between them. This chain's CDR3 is CASSRSRVDEQYF. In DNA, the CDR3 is TGTGCCAGTAGTCGTTCCAGGGTAGACGAGCAGTACTTC.

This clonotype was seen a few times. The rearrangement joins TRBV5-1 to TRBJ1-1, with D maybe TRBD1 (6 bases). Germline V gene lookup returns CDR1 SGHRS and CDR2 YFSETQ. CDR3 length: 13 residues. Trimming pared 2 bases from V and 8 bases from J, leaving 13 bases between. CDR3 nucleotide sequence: TGCGCCAGCAGCTTACAGGGTCGTCGCGAAGCTTTCTTT. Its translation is CASSLQGRREAFF. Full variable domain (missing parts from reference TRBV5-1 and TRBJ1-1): KAGVTQTPRYLIKTRGQQVTLSCSPISGHRSVSWYQQTPGQGLQFLFEYFSETQRNKGNFPGRFSGRQFSNSRSEMNVSTLELGDSALYLCASSLQGRREAFFGQGTRLTVV.

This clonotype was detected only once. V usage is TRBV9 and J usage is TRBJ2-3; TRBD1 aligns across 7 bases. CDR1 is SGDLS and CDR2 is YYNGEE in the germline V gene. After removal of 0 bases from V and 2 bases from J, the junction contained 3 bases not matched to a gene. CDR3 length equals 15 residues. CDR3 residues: CASSVEGADTDTQYF. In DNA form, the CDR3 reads TGTGCCAGCAGCGTAGAGGGGGCGGACACAGATACGCAGTATTTT.

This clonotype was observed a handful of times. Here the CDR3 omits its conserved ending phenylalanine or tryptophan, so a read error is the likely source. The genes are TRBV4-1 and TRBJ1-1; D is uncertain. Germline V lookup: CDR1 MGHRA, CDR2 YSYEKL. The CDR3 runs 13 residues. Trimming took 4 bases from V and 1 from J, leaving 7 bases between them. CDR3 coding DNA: TGCGCCAGCAGCCTCGTGGGGAACACTGAAGCTTTCTTG. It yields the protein CASSLVGNTEAFL.

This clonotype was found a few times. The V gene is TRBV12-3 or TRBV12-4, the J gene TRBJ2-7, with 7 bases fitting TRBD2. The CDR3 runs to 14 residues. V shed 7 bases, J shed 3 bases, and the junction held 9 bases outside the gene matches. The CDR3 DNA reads TGTGCCAGCAACCTTAGCGGGCTAAACTACGAGCAGTACTTC. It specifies CASNLSGLNYEQYF.

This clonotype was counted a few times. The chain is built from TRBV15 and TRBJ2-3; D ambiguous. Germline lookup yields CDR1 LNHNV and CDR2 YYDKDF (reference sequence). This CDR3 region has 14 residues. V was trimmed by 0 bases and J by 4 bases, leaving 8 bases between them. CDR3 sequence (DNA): TGTGCCACCAGCAGAGACCTTCAGGCAGATACGCAGTATTTT. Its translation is CATSRDLQADTQYF. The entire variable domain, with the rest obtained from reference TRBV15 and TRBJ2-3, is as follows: DAMVIQNPRYQVTQFGKPVTLSCSQTLNHNVMYWYQQKSSQAPKLLFHYYDKDFNNEADTPDNFQSRRPNTSFCFLDIRSPGLGDTAMYLCATSRDLQADTQYFGPGTRLTVL.

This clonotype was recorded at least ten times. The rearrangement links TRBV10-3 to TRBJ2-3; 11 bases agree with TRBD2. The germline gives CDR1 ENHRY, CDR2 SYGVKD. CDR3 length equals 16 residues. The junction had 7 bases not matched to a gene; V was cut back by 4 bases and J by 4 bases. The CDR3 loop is CAISVIAGGLPDTQYF. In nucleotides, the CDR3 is TGTGCCATCAGTGTAATAGCGGGAGGGCTGCCAGATACGCAGTATTTT.

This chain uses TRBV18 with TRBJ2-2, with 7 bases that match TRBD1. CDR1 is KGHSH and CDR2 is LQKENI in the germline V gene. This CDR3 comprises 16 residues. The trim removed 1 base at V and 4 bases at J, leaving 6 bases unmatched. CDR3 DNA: TGTGCCAGCTCACCACGATCTGGGACAGCCACCGGGGAGCTGTTTTTT. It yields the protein CASSPRSGTATGELFF.